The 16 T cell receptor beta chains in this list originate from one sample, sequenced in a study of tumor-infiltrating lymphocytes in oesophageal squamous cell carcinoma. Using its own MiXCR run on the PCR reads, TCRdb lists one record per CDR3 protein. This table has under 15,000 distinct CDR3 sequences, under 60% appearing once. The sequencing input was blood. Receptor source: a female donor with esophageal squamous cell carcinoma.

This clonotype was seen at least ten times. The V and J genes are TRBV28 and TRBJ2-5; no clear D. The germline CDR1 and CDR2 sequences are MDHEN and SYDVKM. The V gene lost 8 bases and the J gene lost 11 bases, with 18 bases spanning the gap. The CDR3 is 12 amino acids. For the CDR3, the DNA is TGTGCCAGCGCGGTTCTTTCGGCTGAGCAGTACTTC. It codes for CASAVLSAEQYF.

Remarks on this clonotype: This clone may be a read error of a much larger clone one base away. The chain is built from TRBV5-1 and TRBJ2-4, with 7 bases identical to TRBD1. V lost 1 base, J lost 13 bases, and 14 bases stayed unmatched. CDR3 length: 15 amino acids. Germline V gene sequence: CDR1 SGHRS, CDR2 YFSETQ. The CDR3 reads CASSLPDRVGNEQYF. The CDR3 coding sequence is TGCGCCAGCAGCTTGCCCGACAGGGTAGGGAATGAGCAGTACTTC.

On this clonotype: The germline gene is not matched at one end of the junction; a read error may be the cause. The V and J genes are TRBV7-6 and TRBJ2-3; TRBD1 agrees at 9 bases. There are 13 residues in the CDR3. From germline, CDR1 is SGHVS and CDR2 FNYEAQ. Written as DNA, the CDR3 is TGTGCCAGCAGCTGGGACAGGGAAAGTGAGCAGTACTTT. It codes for CASSWDRESEQYF.

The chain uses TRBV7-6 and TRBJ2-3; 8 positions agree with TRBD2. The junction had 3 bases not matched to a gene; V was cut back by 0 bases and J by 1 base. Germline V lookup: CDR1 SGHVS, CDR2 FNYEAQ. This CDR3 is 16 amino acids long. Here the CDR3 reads CASSLAGGGGTDTQYF. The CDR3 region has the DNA TGTGCCAGCAGCTTAGCCGGGGGGGGGGGCACAGATACGCAGTATTTT.

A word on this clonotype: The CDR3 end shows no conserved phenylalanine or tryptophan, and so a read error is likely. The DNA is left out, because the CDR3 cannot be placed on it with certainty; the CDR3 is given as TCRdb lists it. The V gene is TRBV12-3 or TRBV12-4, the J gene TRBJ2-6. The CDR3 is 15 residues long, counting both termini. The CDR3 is CASSLSGVYGYTFGS.

CDR3 DNA: TGTGCCAGCAGCTTATCTACGACTGGAAACACCATATATTTT. It specifies CASSLSTTGNTIYF. V gene TRBV7-6 combines with J gene TRBJ1-3; D remains unclear. CDR1 is SGHVS, CDR2 FNYEAQ, per germline. The CDR3 runs 14 residues. Deletions cut 2 bases from V and 2 bases from J, with 7 bases between.

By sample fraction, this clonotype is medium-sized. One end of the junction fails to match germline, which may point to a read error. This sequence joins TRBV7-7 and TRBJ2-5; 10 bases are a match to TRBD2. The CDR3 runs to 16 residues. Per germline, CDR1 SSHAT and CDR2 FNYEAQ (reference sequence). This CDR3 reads CASSLEVGLAYNEQYF. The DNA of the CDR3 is TGTGCTAGCAGCTTAGAAGTGGGACTAGCGTACAATGAGCAGTACTTC.

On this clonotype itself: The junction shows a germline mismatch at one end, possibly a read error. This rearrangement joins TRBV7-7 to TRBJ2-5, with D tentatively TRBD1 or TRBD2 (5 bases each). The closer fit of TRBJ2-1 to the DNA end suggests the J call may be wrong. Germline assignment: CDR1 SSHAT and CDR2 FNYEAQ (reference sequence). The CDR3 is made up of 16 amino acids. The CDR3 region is CASSPTSGPFGNEQFF. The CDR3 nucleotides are TGTGCTAGCAGCCCGACTTCGGGGCCTTTCGGTAATGAGCAGTTCTTC.

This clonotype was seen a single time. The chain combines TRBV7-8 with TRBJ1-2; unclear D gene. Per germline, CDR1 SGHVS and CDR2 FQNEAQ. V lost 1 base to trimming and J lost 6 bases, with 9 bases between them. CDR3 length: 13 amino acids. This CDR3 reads CASSLGPTNGYTF. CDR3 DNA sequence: TGTGCCAGCAGCTTAGGGCCCACCAATGGCTACACCTTC.

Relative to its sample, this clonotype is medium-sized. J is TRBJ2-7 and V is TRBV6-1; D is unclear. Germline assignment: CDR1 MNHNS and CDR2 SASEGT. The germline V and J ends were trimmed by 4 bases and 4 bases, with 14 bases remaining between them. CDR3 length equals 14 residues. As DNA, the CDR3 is TGTGCCAGCAGTGTCCGGCCCCGCGGTTACGAGCAGTACTTC. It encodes CASSVRPRGYEQYF.

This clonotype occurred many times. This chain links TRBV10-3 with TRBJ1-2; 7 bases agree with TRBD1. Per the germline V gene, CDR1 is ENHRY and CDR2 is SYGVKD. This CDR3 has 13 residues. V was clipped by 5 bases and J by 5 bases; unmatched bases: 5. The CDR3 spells CAISTGVAYGYTF. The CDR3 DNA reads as TGTGCCATCAGTACAGGGGTGGCGTATGGCTACACCTTC.

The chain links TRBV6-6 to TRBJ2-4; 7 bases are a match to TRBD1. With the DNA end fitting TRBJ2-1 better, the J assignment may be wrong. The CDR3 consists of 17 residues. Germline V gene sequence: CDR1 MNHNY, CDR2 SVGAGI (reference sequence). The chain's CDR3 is CASRRDSRAHSSYEQFF. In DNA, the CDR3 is TGTGCCAGCAGGAGGGACAGTCGTGCGCATTCTTCCTACGAGCAGTTCTTC.

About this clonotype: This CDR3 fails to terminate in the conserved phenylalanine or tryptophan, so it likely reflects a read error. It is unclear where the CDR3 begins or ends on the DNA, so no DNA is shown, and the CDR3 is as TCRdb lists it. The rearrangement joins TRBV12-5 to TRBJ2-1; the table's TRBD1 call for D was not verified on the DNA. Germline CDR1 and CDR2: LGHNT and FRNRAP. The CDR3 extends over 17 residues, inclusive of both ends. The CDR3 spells CASGLDSGQQSTQYFGS.

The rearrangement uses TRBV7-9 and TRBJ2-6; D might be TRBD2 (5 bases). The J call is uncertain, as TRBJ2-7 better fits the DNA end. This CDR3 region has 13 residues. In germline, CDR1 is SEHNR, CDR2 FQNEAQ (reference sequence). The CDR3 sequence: CASSLPGTNEQYF. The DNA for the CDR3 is TGTGCCAGCAGCTTACCGGGAACTAACGAGCAGTACTTC.

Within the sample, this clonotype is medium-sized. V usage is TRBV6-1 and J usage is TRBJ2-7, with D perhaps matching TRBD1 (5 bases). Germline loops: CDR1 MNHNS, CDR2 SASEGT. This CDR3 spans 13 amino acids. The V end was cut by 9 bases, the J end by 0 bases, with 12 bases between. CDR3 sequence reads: CASINRNSYEQYF. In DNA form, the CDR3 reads TGTGCCAGTATTAACAGGAACTCCTACGAGCAGTACTTC.

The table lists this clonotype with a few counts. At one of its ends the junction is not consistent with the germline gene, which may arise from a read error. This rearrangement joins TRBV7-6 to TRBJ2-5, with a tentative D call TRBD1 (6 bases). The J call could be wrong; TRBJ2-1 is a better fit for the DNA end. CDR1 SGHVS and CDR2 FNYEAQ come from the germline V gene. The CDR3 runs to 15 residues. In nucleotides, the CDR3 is TGTGCTAGCAGCTTATTTTTTGCAGGGGAAAATGAGCAGTTCTTC. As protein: CASSLFFAGENEQFF.